The 8 T cell receptor beta chains below all came from one sample that was sequenced in a study of cytomegalovirus exposure and HLA in healthy donors. The assay was immunoSEQ multiplex PCR, and TCRdb's table has in-frame clones only and misses some. The sample has about 190,000 clones, 80% to 85% seen once; the top ten hold roughly 2.8%. The sample comprised PBMCs. The receptor source for this set is a woman between 18 and 29 years old in good health and CMV-seropositive.

J is TRBJ2-7 and V is TRBV19, with D possibly TRBD1 on 5 matching bases. The V gene lost 6 bases and the J gene lost 0 bases, with 15 bases spanning the gap. Germline V gene data show CDR1 as LNHDA and CDR2 as SQIVND (reference sequence). The CDR3 contains 15 residues. In DNA, the CDR3 is TGTGCCAGTAGGATCACAGGAGCAGCCTCCTACGAGCAGTACTTC. Encoded protein: CASRITGAASYEQYF.

CDR3 residues: CAIRKPGQGDYGYTF. The CDR3 nucleotides read TGTGCCATCAGGAAACCGGGACAGGGGGACTATGGCTACACCTTC. The V and J genes are TRBV10-3 and TRBJ1-2, with 11 positions matching TRBD1. The V gene's germline CDR1 is ENHRY and CDR2 SYGVKD. There are 15 residues in the CDR3. J gave up 3 bases and V 6 bases, and 6 bases lay outside the gene matches.

The chain has TRBV29-1 and TRBJ2-1, with D perhaps TRBD1 (6 bases). Germline CDR1 and CDR2: SQVTM and ANQGSEA. V was clipped by 2 bases and J by 5 bases, with 16 bases between them. The CDR3 extends over 15 amino acids. CDR3 sequence: CSVERSRTANNEQFF. The CDR3 DNA sequence: TGCAGCGTTGAAAGGTCCAGGACAGCTAACAATGAGCAGTTCTTC.

The rearrangement links TRBV27 to TRBJ2-2; 9 bases match TRBD2. V lost 9 bases, J lost 6 bases, and 5 bases stayed unmatched. CDR1 is MNHEY and CDR2 is SMNVEV in the germline V gene (reference sequence). The CDR3 is 13 amino acids. The DNA for the CDR3 is TGTGCCAGTCGACTAGCGGACGCCGGGGAGCTGTTTTTT. Its translation is CASRLADAGELFF.

The chain recombines TRBV7-9 with TRBJ1-3, with D unresolved. CDR1 SEHNR and CDR2 FQNEAQ come from the germline V gene (reference sequence). Trimming cost V 2 bases and J 4 bases, with 9 bases left between them. This CDR3 region has 14 residues. As DNA, the CDR3 is TGTGCCAGCAGCTTAAGCCTTCGCGGAAACACCATATATTTT. Protein: CASSLSLRGNTIYF. Drawing the rest from reference TRBV7-9 and TRBJ1-3, the complete variable domain is DTGVSQNPRHKITKRGQNVTFRCDPISEHNRLYWYRQTLGQGPEFLTYFQNEAQLEKSRLLSDRFSAERPKGSFSTLEIQRTEQGDSAMYLCASSLSLRGNTIYFGEGSWLTVV.

This rearrangement joins TRBV7-8 to TRBJ2-7, with 8 bases lining up with TRBD1. This CDR3 has 13 amino acids. Per the germline V gene, CDR1 is SGHVS and CDR2 is FQNEAQ. The J segment lost 3 bases and the V segment lost 4 bases, leaving 2 bases of the junction unmatched. As DNA, the CDR3 is TGTGCCAGCAGCTCCGGGACAGGCTACGAGCAGTACTTC. The encoded protein is CASSSGTGYEQYF.

The rearrangement joins TRBV7-2 to TRBJ2-3; TRBD2 agrees at 9 bases. The V gene end was trimmed by 5 bases and the J gene end by 4 bases; junction bases not matched to a gene: 10. The CDR3 length is 16 residues. CDR1 and CDR2 from the germline V gene are SGHTA and FQGNSA. The CDR3 spells CASSRRPRGGADTQYF. The CDR3 DNA sequence: TGTGCCAGCAGCCGACGGCCGCGGGGGGGCGCAGATACGCAGTATTTT.

The CDR3 sequence: CASSSLTSGAGELFF. The CDR3 nucleotides are TGCGCCAGCAGCTCCCTCACTAGCGGGGCCGGGGAGCTGTTTTTT. This chain joins TRBV4-3 and TRBJ2-2, with TRBD2 matching 10 bases. The J segment lost 6 bases and the V segment lost 5 bases, leaving 6 bases of the junction unmatched. The CDR3 consists of 15 residues. The germline gives CDR1 LGHNA, CDR2 YSLEER.